One sample yielded the 8 T cell receptor beta chains listed below, sequenced in a study of read filtering for tumor transcriptome and immune sequencing. This library used approximately 0.4 ug RNA and molecular barcoded adaptors spanning alpha/delta and beta/gamma chains. Using its own MiXCR run on the reads, TCRdb lists one record per CDR3 protein. Of 43,000 or so distinct CDR3 sequences in the sample, approximately 12% were seen once. The sequencing sample was made of a population of CD138-negative cells sorted from bone marrow. These receptors were collected from a donor at least 40 years old with multiple myeloma.

This rearrangement joins TRBV12-3 or TRBV12-4 to TRBJ2-7, with TRBD2 matching over 9 bases. There are 14 residues in the CDR3. J was trimmed by 4 bases and V by 5 bases; bases with no gene match: 6. CDR3 sequence: CASSPRTSEYEQYF. DNA of the CDR3: TGTGCCAGCAGTCCGAGGACTAGCGAATACGAGCAGTACTTC.

About this clonotype itself: Its ends do not fully match the called genes, so a read error is possible. The rearrangement uses TRBV7-2 and TRBJ2-1; possibly TRBD1 for D (6 bases). Germline V gene sequence: CDR1 SGHTA, CDR2 FQGNSA. The length of the CDR3 is 14 residues. The CDR3 spells CASSAQGSGIVQFF. The CDR3 region has the DNA TGCGCCAGCAGCGCACAGGGTTCCGGAATTGTGCAGTTCTTC.

This clonotype was counted many times. The chain has TRBV24-1 and TRBJ2-7; 7 nucleotides agree with TRBD1. This CDR3 comprises 13 residues. Germline V gene data show CDR1 as KGHDR and CDR2 as SFDVKD. The junction had 6 bases not matched to a gene; V was cut back by 4 bases and J by 7 bases. DNA of the CDR3: TGTGCCACCAGTGAGACAGGGAACGGGGAGCAGTACTTC. Its protein is CATSETGNGEQYF.

This clonotype was counted many times. The J gene is TRBJ1-5, the V gene TRBV12-3 or TRBV12-4, with D hard to call. The CDR3 runs 15 residues. Trimming took off 6 bases at V and 0 bases at J, with 12 bases between the two ends. DNA of the CDR3: TGTGCCAGCAGCCCCGCCCAGTATAGCAATCAGCCCCAGCATTTT. It is translated as CASSPAQYSNQPQHF.

At least ten counts were recorded for this clonotype. The V gene is TRBV19, the J gene TRBJ2-1, with 14 bases matching TRBD2. The J segment lost 1 base and the V segment lost 3 bases, leaving 5 bases of the junction unmatched. Germline lookup yields CDR1 LNHDA and CDR2 SQIVND (reference sequence). The CDR3 totals 18 residues. CDR3 DNA sequence: TGTGCCAGTAGTATGGGGACTAGCGGGAGTAGGTCCTACAATGAGCAGTTCTTC. It specifies CASSMGTSGSRSYNEQFF.

The table lists this clonotype with many counts. This chain joins TRBV7-2 and TRBJ2-7; 12 bases agree with TRBD2. The CDR3 totals 15 residues. Per the germline V gene, CDR1 is SGHTA and CDR2 is FQGNSA. V lost 5 bases, J lost 6 bases, and 8 bases stayed unmatched. The CDR3 sequence is CASSIAGTSGSEQYF. CDR3 coding DNA: TGTGCCAGCAGCATTGCCGGGACTAGCGGGTCCGAGCAGTACTTC.

This clonotype has at least ten counts. The chain employs TRBV7-8 and TRBJ2-5; no clear D gene. Germline CDR1 and CDR2: SGHVS and FQNEAQ. This CDR3 is 14 amino acids long. Trimming stripped 5 bases from V and 5 bases from J, with 15 bases between. The CDR3 nucleotides are TGTGCCAGCAGCCCCGAAACGAATCTGGAGACCCAGTACTTC. It encodes CASSPETNLETQYF.

This clonotype was recorded at least ten times. The chain joins TRBV20-1 to TRBJ2-2, with D unresolved. The CDR3 is 12 residues long. Germline CDR1 and CDR2: DFQATT and SNEGSKA (reference sequence). Trimming pared 8 bases from V and 2 bases from J, leaving 9 bases between. In nucleotides, the CDR3 is TGCAGTCTTGCTACCAACACCGGGGAGCTGTTTTTT. Its protein product is CSLATNTGELFF.